The 32 T cell receptor beta chains listed next were all sequenced from one sample in a study of metastatic and nonmetastatic thyroid tumors. No treatment had been given to any patient before thyroid surgery. TCRdb redid the clone calls on the PCR reads using MiXCR. The data show 20,000 to 30,000 clones, about an eighth seen once. The sequencing sample was made of blood. These receptors were collected from a female donor with papillary thyroid cancer or a benign thyroid nodule (not recorded which). Some clones in this sample may be carry-over from other donors' samples.

This clone was counted many times. The gene calls are TRBV19 and TRBJ2-1; the D gene is possibly TRBD2 (6 bases). Germline V CDR1 and CDR2: LNHDA, SQIVND (reference sequence). The CDR3 is 13 residues long. The V and J ends lost 6 bases and 5 bases respectively, with 11 bases between them. The CDR3 here is CASRSRLDNEQFF. For the CDR3, the DNA is TGTGCCAGTAGATCCCGACTAGACAATGAGCAGTTCTTC.

This clone was observed a few times. The V gene is TRBV6-1, the J gene TRBJ2-3; D gene unclear. The germline CDR1 and CDR2 sequences are MNHNS and SASEGT. The CDR3 is 11 residues long. V was trimmed by 7 bases and J by 9 bases, leaving 11 bases between them. This CDR3 reads CASISWTTQYF. CDR3 DNA sequence: TGTGCCAGCATATCCTGGACCACGCAGTATTTT.

This clone was detected many times. The chain employs TRBV19 and TRBJ2-1; 8 bases match TRBD2. J was trimmed by 6 bases and V by 3 bases; bases with no gene match: 7. The CDR3 is 15 amino acids. Germline CDR1 is LNHDA and CDR2 is SQIVND (reference sequence). The CDR3, as DNA: TGTGCCAGTAGTATCGGGACTAGGGTGGGCAATGAGCAGTTCTTC. As protein: CASSIGTRVGNEQFF.

This clone has a count of ten or more. This rearrangement joins TRBV7-8 to TRBJ1-6; D remains ambiguous. This CDR3 contains 12 residues. Between the trimmed V and J ends, which lost 5 bases and 6 bases, there was a span of 5 bases. Germline V CDR1 and CDR2: SGHVS, FQNEAQ. CDR3 region: CASSTPNSPLHF. DNA of the CDR3: TGTGCCAGCAGCACCCCTAATTCACCCCTCCACTTT.

Many counts were recorded for this clone. The rearrangement links TRBV7-9 to TRBJ2-5, with unresolved D. From germline, CDR1 is SEHNR and CDR2 FQNEAQ (reference sequence). V was shortened by 2 bases and J by 5 bases, with 12 bases between the two germline ends. CDR3 length equals 14 residues. The CDR3 DNA is TGTGCCAGCAGCTTACTGCCTAAACGGGAGACCCAGTACTTC. This codes for CASSLLPKRETQYF.

In regard to this clone: A read error is likely, as this CDR3 ends without the conserved phenylalanine or tryptophan. The chain couples TRBV6-1 to TRBJ1-3; a possible D gene is TRBD1 (6 bases). The CDR3 loop spans 15 amino acids. Germline-derived CDR1 and CDR2 are MNHNS and SASEGT. V lost 6 bases to trimming and J lost 0 bases, with 12 bases between them. CDR3 protein: CASSRTANSGNTIYS. In DNA, the CDR3 is TGTGCCAGCAGCAGGACAGCTAACTCTGGAAACACCATATATTCT.

This clone was detected ten times or more. The chain links TRBV7-7 to TRBJ1-5, with D hard to call. V was cut by 5 bases and J by 0 bases, with 11 bases left in between. Germline values: CDR1 SSHAT, CDR2 FNYEAQ (reference sequence). This CDR3 region has 15 residues. The CDR3 coding sequence is TGTGCCAGCAGCCCCCAGGAAGGTAGCAATCAGCCCCAGCATTTT. Its protein product is CASSPQEGSNQPQHF. The complete variable domain, with remaining parts taken from reference TRBV7-7 and TRBJ1-5, reads GAGVSQSPRYKVTKRGQDVTLRCDPISSHATLYWYQQALGQGPEFLTYFNYEAQPDKSGLPSDRFSAERPEGSISTLTIQRTEQRDSAMYRCASSPQEGSNQPQHFGDGTRLSIL.

This clone was recorded at least ten times. This chain connects TRBV30 to TRBJ1-4; the D gene is possibly TRBD1 (5 bases). The length of the CDR3 is 12 residues. V lost 7 bases and J lost 5, with 11 bases in between. CDR1 is GTSNPN and CDR2 is SVGIG in the germline V gene (reference sequence). The CDR3 coding sequence is TGTGCCTATCAGGGTTTCAATGAAAAACTGTTTTTT. Translating gives CAYQGFNEKLFF.

The table lists this clone with a few counts. This chain connects TRBV27 to TRBJ2-2; 8 bases map to TRBD2. CDR1 MNHEY and CDR2 SMNVEV come from the germline V gene (reference sequence). The ends lost 6 bases at V and 7 bases at J; junction bases unmatched: 1. This CDR3 comprises 12 residues. CDR3 sequence (DNA): TGTGCCAGCAGCGCGGGGGGCGGGGAGCTGTTTTTT. Amino acid sequence: CASSAGGGELFF.

There are many counts of this clone. The chain joins TRBV15 to TRBJ2-1; TRBD2 matches 12 bases. CDR3 size: 16 residues. With 2 bases clipped from V and 6 bases from J, the junction kept 5 bases outside the gene matches. CDR1 is LNHNV, CDR2 YYDKDF, per germline (reference sequence). The CDR3 region is CATSRNLAGGGNEQFF. The CDR3, as DNA: TGTGCCACCAGCAGAAATCTAGCGGGAGGGGGCAATGAGCAGTTCTTC.

This clone occurred many times. The chain has TRBV30 and TRBJ2-5; 8 positions match TRBD2. Germline V gene data show CDR1 as GTSNPN and CDR2 as SVGIG (reference sequence). The CDR3 totals 14 residues. V was clipped by 3 bases and J by 1 base; unmatched bases: 4. The chain's CDR3 is CAWSRGGTQETQYF. The CDR3 DNA is TGTGCCTGGAGCCGGGGGGGAACCCAAGAGACCCAGTACTTC.

The V call is TRBV14, the J call TRBJ1-2; 8 bases are a match to TRBD1. Looked up from germline, CDR1 is SGHDN and CDR2 is FVKESK. J gave up 2 bases and V 4 bases, and 6 bases lay outside the gene matches. The length of the CDR3 is 15 residues. CDR3 DNA: TGTGCCAGCAGCCGGCTGGACAGGGACAACTATGGCTACACCTTC. This codes for CASSRLDRDNYGYTF.

There are many counts of this clone. V is TRBV6-1 and J is TRBJ1-2; possible D gene TRBD1, 6 bases. The CDR3 is 14 amino acids. Germline V gene sequence: CDR1 MNHNS, CDR2 SASEGT. V was shortened by 7 bases and J by 1 base, with 13 bases between the two germline ends. In DNA, the CDR3 is TGTGCCAGCACTACTTTAGGGGGTAACTATGGCTACACCTTC. It encodes CASTTLGGNYGYTF.

This clone showed up many times. The chain is built from TRBV27 and TRBJ2-5; no firm D call. V gave up 6 bases and J gave up 7 bases, with 12 bases separating them. Germline values: CDR1 MNHEY, CDR2 SMNVEV (reference sequence). This CDR3 is 12 amino acids long. Here the CDR3 DNA reads TGTGCCAGCAGCGAAAATGGGTGGACCCAGTACTTC. Translation gives CASSENGWTQYF.

A remark on this clone: A much larger clone differs from this one at a single base, so this may be a read error. A read error is likely, as this CDR3 ends without the conserved phenylalanine or tryptophan. This sequence joins TRBV29-1 and TRBJ2-7; 7 positions agree with TRBD1. Per the germline V gene, CDR1 is SQVTM and CDR2 is ANQGSEA. The CDR3 extends over 13 amino acids. Losses at the gene ends were 2 bases for V and 4 bases for J; bases not matched to a gene: 5. DNA for the CDR3: TGCAGCGTTGAACCAAGACAGGGTTACGAGCAGTACTCC. Translation gives CSVEPRQGYEQYS.

This clone was observed at least ten times. V gene TRBV20-1 combines with J gene TRBJ1-5; D possibly corresponds to TRBD1 (6 bases). There are 15 residues in the CDR3. V shed 0 bases and J shed 2 bases, with 11 bases lying between them. Germline CDR1 reads DFQATT; CDR2 reads SNEGSKA (reference sequence). CDR3 sequence reads: CSARDQGTGNQPQHF. CDR3 nucleotides: TGCAGTGCTAGAGATCAGGGGACGGGCAATCAGCCCCAGCATTTT.

A few counts support this clone. The CDR3 loop reads CASRSMNTGELFF. In DNA, the CDR3 is TGTGCCAGCAGGTCAATGAACACCGGGGAGCTGTTTTTT. The chain couples TRBV27 to TRBJ2-2; D is uncertain. Trimming left V 6 bases short and J 1 base short, with 6 bases between. The germline gives CDR1 MNHEY, CDR2 SMNVEV (reference sequence). The CDR3 length is 13 residues.

This clone was counted ten times or more. The chain links TRBV6-1 to TRBJ1-2; TRBD1 aligns across 9 bases. Germline CDR1 reads MNHNS; CDR2 reads SASEGT. This CDR3 comprises 15 residues. Trimming cost V 6 bases and J 11 bases; bases outside gene matches: 16. In DNA form, the CDR3 reads TGTGCCAGCAGGCGTCTATGGGACAGGGAAAGGGTGTACACCTTC. Its translation is CASRRLWDRERVYTF.

This clone has a count of ten or more. The genes are TRBV11-1 and TRBJ2-3; TRBD1 or TRBD2 may be the D gene (5 bases each). The germline CDR1 and CDR2 sequences are SGHAT and FQDESV (reference sequence). The CDR3 is 15 amino acids. The V gene lost 5 bases and the J gene lost 3 bases, with 15 bases spanning the gap. CDR3 nucleotide sequence: TGTGCCAGCAGCCTCGGGACGGGTCCAACAGATACGCAGTATTTT. This sequence encodes CASSLGTGPTDTQYF.

A note on this clone: At one of its ends the junction is not consistent with the germline gene, which may arise from a read error. J is TRBJ2-7 and V is TRBV28; D is possibly TRBD1 (5 bases). CDR1 is MDHEN, CDR2 SYDVKM, per germline. CDR3 size: 17 residues. The CDR3 DNA reads as TGTGCCAGCATTTTAGATTCCGCCGTGTCCAGGGCCTACGAGCAGTACTTC. Protein sequence: CASILDSAVSRAYEQYF.

Within the sample, this clone is medium-sized. The genes are TRBV6-1 and TRBJ1-6, with D perhaps TRBD1 (6 bases). This CDR3 region has 15 residues. V lost 3 bases, J lost 6 bases, and 12 bases lay in between. Looked up from germline, CDR1 is MNHNS and CDR2 is SASEGT. The CDR3 nucleotides read TGTGCCAGCAGTGACCCAACAGGGTTTAATTCACCCCTCCACTTT. Translating it yields CASSDPTGFNSPLHF.

This clone is medium-sized. The chain employs TRBV20-1 and TRBJ2-1, with 8 nucleotides matching TRBD2. Germline V gene sequence: CDR1 DFQATT, CDR2 SNEGSKA (reference sequence). The CDR3 is 15 amino acids. With V trimmed by 4 bases and J by 3 bases, 8 bases remained unmatched. CDR3 sequence (DNA): TGCAGTGCTACCGAGCTAGCGGGCATCTACAATGAGCAGTTCTTC. It yields the protein CSATELAGIYNEQFF.

This clone appeared many times. This chain connects TRBV20-1 to TRBJ2-3; D ambiguous. The CDR3 is 11 amino acids. Germline CDR1 and CDR2: DFQATT and SNEGSKA (reference sequence). The V gene lost 6 bases and the J gene lost 4 bases, with 8 bases spanning the gap. The CDR3 loop is CSASRADTQYF. Written as DNA, the CDR3 is TGCAGTGCCTCAAGGGCAGATACGCAGTATTTT.

The sample holds many counts of this clone. The V call is TRBV3-1, the J call TRBJ2-7, with D hard to call. The length of the CDR3 is 12 residues. CDR1 is LGHDT, CDR2 YNNKEL, per germline (reference sequence). V was trimmed by 1 base and J by 7 bases, leaving 8 bases between them. The chain's CDR3 is CASSQGPREQYF. The CDR3 DNA follows: TGTGCCAGCAGCCAAGGCCCCAGAGAGCAGTACTTC.

In this sample, this clone turned up many times. This chain joins TRBV6-4 and TRBJ2-3; 10 positions match TRBD2. The CDR3 runs to 13 residues. J gave up 6 bases and V 6 bases, and 3 bases lay outside the gene matches. Germline V CDR1 and CDR2: MRHNA, SNTAGT. CDR3 loop: CASRGLASDTQYF. DNA for the CDR3: TGTGCCAGCAGGGGACTAGCGTCGGATACGCAGTATTTT.

To note about this clone: The germline gene is not matched at one end of the junction; a read error may be the cause. This chain links TRBV2 with TRBJ2-1, with D perhaps matching TRBD2 (5 bases). CDR3 size: 13 residues. The germline CDR1 and CDR2 sequences are SNHLY and FYNNEI. In DNA, the CDR3 is TGTTCCAGCATGGAGGTGGGGTACAATGAGCAGTTCTTC. Translating it yields CSSMEVGYNEQFF.

This clone qualifies as medium-sized. The rearrangement joins TRBV28 to TRBJ1-2, with D perhaps matching TRBD1 (5 bases). Trimming removed 1 base at V and 0 bases at J, with 15 bases between. The length of the CDR3 is 17 residues. CDR1 is MDHEN and CDR2 is SYDVKM in the germline V gene. The CDR3 DNA follows: TGTGCCAGCAGTTTATTCTCACCTAGACAGACTAACTATGGCTACACCTTC. Translating gives CASSLFSPRQTNYGYTF.

This clone appeared many times. This chain connects TRBV11-3 to TRBJ2-3; 7 nucleotides line up with TRBD2. Trimming removed 0 bases from V and 0 bases from J; junction bases left unmatched: 0. The CDR3 totals 15 residues. Per germline, CDR1 SGHNT and CDR2 YENEEA. CDR3 sequence reads: CASSLEGGSTDTQYF. CDR3 in DNA: TGTGCCAGCAGCTTAGAGGGGGGGAGCACAGATACGCAGTATTTT.

This clone rates as medium-sized. The chain employs TRBV5-1 and TRBJ2-7, with D possibly being TRBD1 (6 bases). The CDR3 extends over 14 amino acids. Deletions cut 3 bases from V and 0 bases from J, with 10 bases between. CDR1 SGHRS and CDR2 YFSETQ come from the germline V gene. Written as DNA, the CDR3 is TGCGCCAGCAGCTCGGACAGCAACTCCTACGAGCAGTACTTC. It translates to CASSSDSNSYEQYF.

This clone was found once. The chain has TRBV7-3 and TRBJ2-3; D is unresolved. Germline V gene lookup returns CDR1 SGHTA and CDR2 FQGTGA. CDR3 length: 13 amino acids. Between the trimmed V and J ends, which lost 2 bases and 4 bases, there was a span of 7 bases. The CDR3 DNA reads TGTGCCAGCAGCTTAGCGTCCCCAGATACGCAGTATTTT. Translating gives CASSLASPDTQYF.

This clone was counted ten times or more. The chain carries TRBV16 and TRBJ1-1, with D possibly TRBD1 on 6 matching bases. CDR1 and CDR2 (germline): KGHSY, FQNENV. The CDR3 is 13 amino acids. V lost 3 bases, J lost 1 base, and 6 bases lay in between. The CDR3 DNA reads as TGTGCCAGCAGCCAGGGACAGAACACTGAAGCTTTCTTT. As protein: CASSQGQNTEAFF.

By share, this clone counts as medium-sized. The chain has TRBV5-1 and TRBJ2-7, with D maybe TRBD2 (5 bases). The CDR3 has 13 residues. Germline V gene lookup returns CDR1 SGHRS and CDR2 YFSETQ. Trimming left V 0 bases short and J 4 bases short, with 8 bases between. The CDR3 is CASSLEGAYEQYF. The CDR3, as DNA: TGCGCCAGCAGCTTGGAGGGAGCGTACGAGCAGTACTTC.